A single sample is the source of the 30 T cell receptor beta chains below, sequenced in a study of T cell repertoires in cytomegalovirus infection. TCRdb re-analysed the reads in MiXCR, keeping a single row per CDR3 protein. The sample has hundreds of thousands of distinct CDR3 sequences; 35% to 45% are singletons. Sequencing was done on a sample of PBMCs. Receptors originate from a human donor in good health (CMV status not recorded). Some clones in this sample may be carry-over from other donors' samples.

With regard to this clonotype: The conserved closing phenylalanine or tryptophan is absent in this CDR3, likely reflecting a read error. The gene calls are TRBV12-3 or TRBV12-4 and TRBJ1-2; D is uncertain. Trimming stripped 4 bases from V and 7 bases from J, with 19 bases between. This CDR3 has 15 amino acids. The CDR3 protein is CASSYLQLWRRGYTL. The CDR3 nucleotides are TGTGCCAGCAGTTACCTGCAGCTATGGCGGCGTGGCTACACCTTA.

This sequence joins TRBV12-3 or TRBV12-4 and TRBJ2-2, with D unresolved. V was pared by 3 bases and J by 1 base, with 9 bases between. The length of the CDR3 is 15 residues. CDR3 DNA sequence: TGTGCCAGCAGTTTCGTGAGTCAGAACACCGGGGAGCTGTTTTTT. Its translation: CASSFVSQNTGELFF.

The rearrangement links TRBV12-5 to TRBJ2-1, with unresolved D. Between the trimmed V and J ends, which lost 1 base and 1 base, there was a span of 8 bases. The CDR3 has 15 amino acids. Germline assignment: CDR1 LGHNT and CDR2 FRNRAP. DNA of the CDR3: TGTGCTAGTGGTTTGGAGCGAGGTTCCTACAATGAGCAGTTCTTC. Its protein is CASGLERGSYNEQFF.

This chain connects TRBV20-1 to TRBJ1-3, with D uncertain. The V end was cut by 1 base, the J end by 1 base, with 2 bases between. CDR3 length: 12 amino acids. The germline gives CDR1 DFQATT, CDR2 SNEGSKA (reference sequence). DNA of the CDR3: TGCAGTGCTAGAGGGTCTGGAAACACCATATATTTT. It yields the protein CSARGSGNTIYF.

J is TRBJ2-7 and V is TRBV6-1; perhaps TRBD2 as D (5 bases). Germline V CDR1 and CDR2: MNHNS, SASEGT. Trimming shortened V by 7 bases and J by 1 base, and 17 bases separated the two germline ends. The CDR3 consists of 15 residues. CDR3 in DNA: TGTGCCAGCAAATATAACGGGATTGGGTCCTACGAGCAGTACTTC. It is translated as CASKYNGIGSYEQYF.

The chain recombines TRBV2 with TRBJ1-5; D not resolved. Germline CDR1 reads SNHLY; CDR2 reads FYNNEI. This CDR3 is built from 12 residues. V lost 8 bases and J 6 bases, leaving 11 bases between the germline ends. CDR3 protein: CASQDPSQPQHF. The CDR3 bases are TGTGCCAGCCAGGACCCGAGTCAGCCCCAGCATTTT.

The V and J genes are TRBV12-3 or TRBV12-4 and TRBJ2-7; 10 bases fit TRBD2. Unmatched junction bases numbered 9, after V lost 4 bases and J lost 3 bases. The CDR3 covers 16 residues. Here the CDR3 DNA reads TGTGCCAGCAGTTCTATTAGGACTAGCGGTTACTACGAGCAGTACTTC. Amino acids: CASSSIRTSGYYEQYF.

This clonotype turned up a few times. V gene TRBV5-6 combines with J gene TRBJ2-1; perhaps TRBD2 as D (5 bases). The germline V gene has CDR1 SGHDT and CDR2 YYEEEE. The CDR3 runs to 13 residues. The ends were cut back, 0 bases at V and 8 bases at J, with 9 bases in the middle. The CDR3 DNA sequence: TGTGCCAGCAGCTTGGGAGGGCCAGATGAGCAGTTCTTC. Translated, it gives CASSLGGPDEQFF.

The rearrangement links TRBV28 to TRBJ1-6; D remains ambiguous. The germline V gene encodes CDR1 MDHEN and CDR2 SYDVKM. The V and J ends lost 2 bases and 9 bases respectively, with 11 bases between them. The CDR3 has 14 residues. The CDR3 loop reads CASSLGEESSPLHF. CDR3 sequence (DNA): TGTGCCAGCAGTTTAGGAGAGGAATCTTCACCCCTCCACTTT.

This clonotype was counted between two and nine times. This rearrangement joins TRBV6-2 or TRBV6-3 to TRBJ1-5, with D possibly matching TRBD1 (5 bases). Trimming left V 6 bases short and J 1 base short, with 13 bases between. The CDR3 has 15 amino acids. Germline V lookup: CDR1 MNHEY, CDR2 SVGEGT. The CDR3 here is CASSRMTESNQPQHF. The CDR3 region has the DNA TGTGCCAGCAGCAGGATGACAGAAAGCAATCAGCCCCAGCATTTT.

The gene calls are TRBV6-4 and TRBJ2-1; TRBD2 aligns across 12 bases. Germline CDR1 reads MRHNA; CDR2 reads SNTAGT. The CDR3 spans 16 residues. The ends lost 0 bases at V and 8 bases at J; junction bases unmatched: 5. Here the CDR3 DNA reads TGTGCCAGCAGTGACTCTGCTAGCGGGGGGGCCGATGAGCAGTTCTTC. This sequence encodes CASSDSASGGADEQFF.

The table lists this clonotype with a few counts. The gene calls are TRBV19 and TRBJ2-3, with TRBD2 as a possible D gene (6 bases). The V gene lost 9 bases and the J gene lost 2 bases, with 15 bases spanning the gap. Germline V gene sequence: CDR1 LNHDA, CDR2 SQIVND (reference sequence). The CDR3 covers 14 residues. Here the CDR3 reads CASSPGLFTDTQYF. DNA for the CDR3: TGTGCCAGCTCCCCGGGACTTTTCACAGATACGCAGTATTTT.

For this clonotype: A far larger clone is one base from this, pointing to a likely read error. The chain couples TRBV12-3 or TRBV12-4 to TRBJ2-7, with 7 bases identical to TRBD1. The CDR3 has 13 residues. The CDR3 DNA follows: TGTGCCAGCAGTTTAGTACAGGGGTACGAGCAGTGCTTC. Its protein is CASSLVQGYEQCF.

This clonotype came up many times. V and J are TRBV12-3 or TRBV12-4 and TRBJ2-3; D ambiguous. This CDR3 is built from 12 residues. V lost 6 bases, J lost 2 bases, and 6 bases lay in between. CDR3 sequence: CASSSVTDTQYF. Here the CDR3 DNA reads TGTGCCAGCAGCTCTGTCACAGATACGCAGTATTTT.

This clonotype was seen ten or more times. The chain recombines TRBV7-2 with TRBJ2-1, with 8 bases aligning to TRBD2. Per germline, CDR1 SGHTA and CDR2 FQGNSA. The V and J ends lost 7 bases and 6 bases, in that order; junction bases with no gene match: 11. The CDR3 has 15 amino acids. The CDR3: CASIPLAGTGNEQFF. Written as DNA, the CDR3 is TGTGCCAGCATACCTTTAGCGGGAACGGGCAATGAGCAGTTCTTC.

The V call is TRBV7-9, the J call TRBJ2-5; 9 bases are shared with TRBD1. V dropped 5 bases and J dropped 1; count of bases not matched to a gene: 8. Germline V gene sequence: CDR1 SEHNR, CDR2 FQNEAQ (reference sequence). This CDR3 region has 16 residues. The CDR3 DNA reads TGTGCCAGCAGCACCGAGACAGGGGGGATCCAAGAGACCCAGTACTTC. Amino acid sequence: CASSTETGGIQETQYF.

Ten or more counts support this clonotype. Being one base from a much bigger clone, this may be a read error. The chain carries TRBV7-8 and TRBJ1-1; D gene uncertain. V shed 0 bases and J shed 2 bases, with 4 bases lying between them. Germline assignment: CDR1 SGHVS and CDR2 FQNEAQ. This CDR3 spans 13 amino acids. The CDR3 sequence: CASSLADNTEAFF. The CDR3 nucleotides read TGTGCCAGCAGCTTAGCGGATAACACTGAAGCTTTCTTT.

The chain links TRBV5-1 to TRBJ2-2, with a possible D match to TRBD1 (5 bases). Between the trimmed V and J ends, which lost 1 base and 4 bases, there was a span of 14 bases. The CDR3 sequence is 16 residues long. The germline CDR1 and CDR2 sequences are SGHRS and YFSETQ. In nucleotides, the CDR3 is TGCGCCAGCAGCTTGAGGCAGGGCATCATCACCGGGGAGCTGTTTTTT. This codes for CASSLRQGIITGELFF.

The chain is built from TRBV19 and TRBJ1-5, with TRBD1 matching over 8 bases. CDR1 is LNHDA, CDR2 SQIVND, per germline (reference sequence). V lost 10 bases to trimming and J lost 6 bases; unmatched junction nucleotides: 11. CDR3 length: 14 amino acids. This CDR3 reads CATHPGGAGQPQHF. Here the CDR3 DNA reads TGTGCCACCCATCCAGGGGGCGCGGGTCAGCCCCAGCATTTT.

This clonotype has a count of ten or more. The V gene is TRBV7-8, the J gene TRBJ1-1; TRBD1 aligns across 8 bases. Germline lookup yields CDR1 SGHVS and CDR2 FQNEAQ. The CDR3 is made up of 17 amino acids. The junction had 13 bases not matched to a gene; V was cut back by 7 bases and J by 0 bases. CDR3 residues: CASNQPGQANLNTEAFF. CDR3 DNA sequence: TGTGCCAGCAACCAACCGGGACAGGCTAACTTGAACACTGAAGCTTTCTTT.

Points on this clonotype: At one of its ends the junction is not consistent with the germline gene, which may arise from a read error. The chain carries TRBV12-3 or TRBV12-4 and TRBJ2-5, with 7 bases aligning to TRBD1. The CDR3 is 14 residues long. The CDR3 sequence: CASSVQGLQETKYF. Written as DNA, the CDR3 is TGTGCCAGCAGTGTACAGGGGCTCCAAGAGACCAAGTACTTC.

The chain joins TRBV19 to TRBJ2-1; D might be TRBD2 (7 bases). The germline V gene has CDR1 LNHDA and CDR2 SQIVND (reference sequence). The CDR3 has 16 amino acids. V was cut by 5 bases and J by 5 bases, with 19 bases left in between. The CDR3: CASSRYTGGLNNEQFF. The CDR3 coding sequence is TGTGCCAGTAGTCGATACACGGGGGGCCTCAACAATGAGCAGTTCTTC.

J is TRBJ1-1 and V is TRBV7-8, with 7 bases identical to TRBD1. This CDR3 has 16 residues. V lost 3 bases to trimming and J lost 5 bases; unmatched junction nucleotides: 12. The germline V gene has CDR1 SGHVS and CDR2 FQNEAQ. CDR3 in DNA: TGTGCCAGCAGCTTTAAACAGGGGTTAGTAAAGACTGAAGCTTTCTTT. It yields the protein CASSFKQGLVKTEAFF.

In regard to this clonotype: A much bigger clone sits one base away, suggesting this may be a read error. V usage is TRBV7-6 and J usage is TRBJ2-5, with D perhaps TRBD1 (6 bases). The length of the CDR3 is 14 residues. The germline CDR1 and CDR2 sequences are SGHVS and FNYEAQ. CDR3 residues: CAISLATGWKTQYF. CDR3 in DNA: TGTGCCATCAGCTTAGCGACAGGTTGGAAGACCCAGTACTTC.

This clonotype has more than one count but fewer than ten. V gene TRBV12-3 or TRBV12-4 combines with J gene TRBJ1-1, with TRBD1 as a possible D gene (5 bases). With 2 bases removed from V and 3 bases from J, the gap between germline ends came to 19 bases. The CDR3 runs 17 residues. As DNA, the CDR3 is TGTGCCAGCAGTTTAAGGGGTCGTGGGAGGGTAGACACTGAAGCTTTCTTT. This translates into CASSLRGRGRVDTEAFF.

The V call is TRBV18, the J call TRBJ1-2; 8 bases map to TRBD1. Germline assignment: CDR1 KGHSH and CDR2 LQKENI. Trimming removed 2 bases from V and 8 bases from J; junction bases left unmatched: 7. There are 14 residues in the CDR3. CDR3 nucleotide sequence: TGTGCCAGCTCACCAATTATCGGACAGGGCGGCTACACCTTC. Translation gives CASSPIIGQGGYTF. The full variable domain, its missing parts supplied by reference TRBV18 and TRBJ1-2, is NAGVMQNPRHLVRRRGQEARLRCSPMKGHSHVYWYRQLPEEGLKFMVYLQKENIIDESGMPKERFSAEFPKEGPSILRIQQVVRGDSAAYFCASSPIIGQGGYTFGSGTRLTVV.

In this sample, this clonotype turned up many times. This rearrangement joins TRBV7-6 to TRBJ2-2; 9 positions match TRBD1. The CDR3 loop spans 14 amino acids. Germline V gene sequence: CDR1 SGHVS, CDR2 FNYEAQ. With V trimmed by 5 bases and J by 7 bases, 5 bases remained unmatched. In DNA, the CDR3 is TGTGCCAGCAGCACCGGGACAGGGTACGGGGAGCTGTTTTTT. Its protein is CASSTGTGYGELFF.

This clonotype showed up just a few times. This chain connects TRBV11-1 to TRBJ2-6; possibly TRBD1 for D (6 bases). The CDR3 consists of 18 residues. V lost 0 bases and J 0 bases, leaving 12 bases between the germline ends. The germline V gene has CDR1 SGHAT and CDR2 FQDESV (reference sequence). This CDR3 reads CASSLAAGETSGANVLTF. As DNA, the CDR3 is TGTGCCAGCAGCTTAGCTGCAGGGGAGACCTCTGGGGCCAACGTCCTGACTTTC.

On this clonotype itself: One end of the junction fails to match germline, which may point to a read error. The chain recombines TRBV7-2 with TRBJ2-2; possible D gene TRBD1, 6 bases. From germline, CDR1 is SGHTA and CDR2 FQGNSA. The CDR3 contains 15 residues. Written as DNA, the CDR3 is TGTTCCAGCAGCGTTAGCCTACAGGGATCCGGGGAGCTGTTTTTT. Translation: CSSSVSLQGSGELFF. The full variable domain, its missing parts supplied by reference TRBV7-2 and TRBJ2-2, is GAGVSQSPSNKVTEKGKDVELRCDPISGHTALYWYRQSLGQGLEFLIYFQGNSAPDKSGLPSDRFSAERTGGSVSTLTIQRTQQEDSAVYLCSSSVSLQGSGELFFGEGSRLTVL.

The chain couples TRBV28 to TRBJ2-7, with 8 bases matching TRBD1. The V gene's germline CDR1 is MDHEN and CDR2 SYDVKM. Trimming removed 3 bases from V and 7 bases from J; junction bases left unmatched: 2. The CDR3 is 12 residues long. The CDR3 here is CASSLDREEQYF. CDR3 in DNA: TGTGCCAGCAGTTTGGACAGGGAAGAGCAGTACTTC.